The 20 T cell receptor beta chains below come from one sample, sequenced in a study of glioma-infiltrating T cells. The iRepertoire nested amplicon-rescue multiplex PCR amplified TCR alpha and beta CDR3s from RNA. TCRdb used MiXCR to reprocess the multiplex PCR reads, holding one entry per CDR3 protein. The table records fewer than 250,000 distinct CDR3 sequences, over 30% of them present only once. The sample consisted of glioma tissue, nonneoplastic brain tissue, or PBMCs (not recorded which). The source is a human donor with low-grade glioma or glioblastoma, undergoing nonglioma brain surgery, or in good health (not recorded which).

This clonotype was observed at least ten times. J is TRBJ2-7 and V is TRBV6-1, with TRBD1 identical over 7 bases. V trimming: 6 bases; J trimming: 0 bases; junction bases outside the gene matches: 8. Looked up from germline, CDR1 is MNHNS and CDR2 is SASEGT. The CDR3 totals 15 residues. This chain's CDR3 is CASRPPGGTSYEQYF. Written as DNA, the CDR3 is TGTGCCAGCAGACCCCCAGGGGGAACCTCCTACGAGCAGTACTTC.

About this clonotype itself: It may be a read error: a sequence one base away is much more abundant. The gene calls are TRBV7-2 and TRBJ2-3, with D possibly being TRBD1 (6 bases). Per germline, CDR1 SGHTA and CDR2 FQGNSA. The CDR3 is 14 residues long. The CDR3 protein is CACSQGPAPDTQYF. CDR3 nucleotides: TGTGCCTGCAGCCAGGGGCCAGCCCCAGATACGCAGTATTTT.

The chain's CDR3 is CASSPSLASKGLVFHNEQFF. CDR3 DNA sequence: TGTGCCAGCAGCCCGAGTTTAGCCTCAAAGGGACTAGTTTTTCACAATGAGCAGTTCTTC. The chain employs TRBV7-3 and TRBJ2-1, with 8 bases fitting TRBD2. The CDR3 contains 20 residues. V lost 5 bases, J lost 5 bases, and 23 bases stayed unmatched. Germline-derived CDR1 and CDR2 are SGHTA and FQGTGA.

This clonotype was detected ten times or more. The CDR3 region has the DNA TGTGCCAGCGGCCCCGACAGTGAAAAACTGTTTTTT. This translates into CASGPDSEKLFF. The genes are TRBV7-8 and TRBJ1-4, with D possibly being TRBD1 (5 bases). V gave up 8 bases and J gave up 7 bases, with 11 bases separating them. CDR1 SGHVS and CDR2 FQNEAQ come from the germline V gene. The CDR3 totals 12 residues.

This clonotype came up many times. CDR3 in DNA: TGTGCCAGTCGAACAGGGATTGCAACTAATGAAAAACTGTTTTTT. Amino acid sequence: CASRTGIATNEKLFF. This chain joins TRBV6-1 and TRBJ1-4, with D possibly TRBD1 on 6 matching bases. The CDR3 loop spans 15 amino acids. Germline V gene sequence: CDR1 MNHNS, CDR2 SASEGT. With 9 bases removed from V and 0 bases from J, the gap between germline ends came to 14 bases.

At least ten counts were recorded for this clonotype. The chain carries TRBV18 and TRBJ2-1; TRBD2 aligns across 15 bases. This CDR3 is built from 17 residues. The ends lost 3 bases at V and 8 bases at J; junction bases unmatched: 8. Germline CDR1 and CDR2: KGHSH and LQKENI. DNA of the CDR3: TGTGCCAGCTCACCTTTAGGACTAGCGGGAGGGCTGCATGAGCAGTTCTTC. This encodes CASSPLGLAGGLHEQFF. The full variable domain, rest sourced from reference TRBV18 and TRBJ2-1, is NAGVMQNPRHLVRRRGQEARLRCSPMKGHSHVYWYRQLPEEGLKFMVYLQKENIIDESGMPKERFSAEFPKEGPSILRIQQVVRGDSAAYFCASSPLGLAGGLHEQFFGPGTRLTVL.

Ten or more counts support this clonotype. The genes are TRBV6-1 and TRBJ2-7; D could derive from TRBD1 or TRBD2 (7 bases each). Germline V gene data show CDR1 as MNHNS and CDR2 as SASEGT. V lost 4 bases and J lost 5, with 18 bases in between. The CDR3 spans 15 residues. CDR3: CASSAQGGVKDEQYF. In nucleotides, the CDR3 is TGTGCCAGCAGTGCCCAGGGGGGGGTTAAGGACGAGCAGTACTTC.

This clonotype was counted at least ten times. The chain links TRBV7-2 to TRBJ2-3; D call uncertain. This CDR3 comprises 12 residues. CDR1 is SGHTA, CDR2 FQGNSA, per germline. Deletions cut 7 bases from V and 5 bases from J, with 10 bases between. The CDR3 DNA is TGTGCCAGCACCGGAATGTTAGATACGCAGTATTTT. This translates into CASTGMLDTQYF.

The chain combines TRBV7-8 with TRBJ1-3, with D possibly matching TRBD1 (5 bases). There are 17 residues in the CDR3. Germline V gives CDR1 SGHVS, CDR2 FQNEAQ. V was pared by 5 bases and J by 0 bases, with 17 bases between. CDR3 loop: CASSQKGWGLSGNTIYF. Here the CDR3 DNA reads TGTGCCAGCAGCCAAAAAGGTTGGGGCCTCTCTGGAAACACCATATATTTT.

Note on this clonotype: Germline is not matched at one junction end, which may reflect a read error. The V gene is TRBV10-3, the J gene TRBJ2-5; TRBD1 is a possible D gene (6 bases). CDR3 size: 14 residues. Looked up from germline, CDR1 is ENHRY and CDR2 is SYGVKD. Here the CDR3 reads CSISEDRYQETQYF. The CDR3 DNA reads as TGTTCCATCAGTGAAGACAGGTACCAAGAGACCCAGTACTTC.

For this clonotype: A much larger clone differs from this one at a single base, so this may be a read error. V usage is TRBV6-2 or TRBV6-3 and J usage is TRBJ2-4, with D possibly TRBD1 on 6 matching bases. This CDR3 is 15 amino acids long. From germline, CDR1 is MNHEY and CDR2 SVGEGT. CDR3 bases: TGTTCCAGCAGTTACTCTACAGGGCCGGGAAACATTCAGTACTTC. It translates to CSSSYSTGPGNIQYF.

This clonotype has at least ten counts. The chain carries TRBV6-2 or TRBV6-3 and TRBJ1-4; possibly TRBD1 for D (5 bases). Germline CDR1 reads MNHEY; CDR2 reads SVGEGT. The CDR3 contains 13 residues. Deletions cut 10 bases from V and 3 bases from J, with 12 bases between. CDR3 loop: CATTDTPNEKLFF. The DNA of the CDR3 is TGTGCCACCACGGACACCCCTAATGAAAAACTGTTTTTT.

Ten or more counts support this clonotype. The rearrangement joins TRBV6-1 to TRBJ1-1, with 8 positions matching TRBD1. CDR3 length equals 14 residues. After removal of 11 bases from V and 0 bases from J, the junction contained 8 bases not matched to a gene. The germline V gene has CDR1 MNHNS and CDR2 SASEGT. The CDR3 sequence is CAGTRGHMNTEAFF. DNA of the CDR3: TGTGCCGGCACCAGGGGGCACATGAACACTGAAGCTTTCTTT.

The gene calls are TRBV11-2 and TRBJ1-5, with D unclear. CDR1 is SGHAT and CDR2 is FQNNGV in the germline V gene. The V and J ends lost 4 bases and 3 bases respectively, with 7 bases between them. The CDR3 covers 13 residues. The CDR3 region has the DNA TGTGCCAGCAGCTCAGGAGACAATCAGCCCCAGCATTTT. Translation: CASSSGDNQPQHF.

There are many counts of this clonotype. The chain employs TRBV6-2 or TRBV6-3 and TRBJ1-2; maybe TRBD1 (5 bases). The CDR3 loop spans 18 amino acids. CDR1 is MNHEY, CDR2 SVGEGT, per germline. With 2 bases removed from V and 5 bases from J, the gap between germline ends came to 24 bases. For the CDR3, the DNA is TGTGCCAGCAGTTACGTGGTCCGTCAATGGGGCCAAGGATATGGCTACACCTTC. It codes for CASSYVVRQWGQGYGYTF.

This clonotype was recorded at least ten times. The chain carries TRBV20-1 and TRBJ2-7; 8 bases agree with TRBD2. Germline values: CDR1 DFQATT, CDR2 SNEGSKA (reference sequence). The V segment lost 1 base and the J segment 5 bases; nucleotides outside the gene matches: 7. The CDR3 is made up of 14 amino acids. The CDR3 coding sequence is TGCAGTGCTAGAGTAGCGGGAAATCTCGACGAGCAGTACTTC. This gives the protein CSARVAGNLDEQYF.

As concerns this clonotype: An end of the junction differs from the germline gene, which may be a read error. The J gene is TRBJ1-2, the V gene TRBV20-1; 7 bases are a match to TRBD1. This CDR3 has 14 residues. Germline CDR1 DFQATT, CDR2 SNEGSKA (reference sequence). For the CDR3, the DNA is TGCAGTGCTAGTAAGAACAGGGGCCGGAGTGGCTGCACCTTC. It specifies CSASKNRGRSGCTF.

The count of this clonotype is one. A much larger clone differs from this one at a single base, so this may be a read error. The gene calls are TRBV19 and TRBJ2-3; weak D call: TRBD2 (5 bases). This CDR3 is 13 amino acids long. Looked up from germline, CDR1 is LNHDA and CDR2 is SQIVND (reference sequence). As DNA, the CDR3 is TGTGCCATTAGTGATACACTCGGGAATACGCAGTATTTT. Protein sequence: CAISDTLGNTQYF. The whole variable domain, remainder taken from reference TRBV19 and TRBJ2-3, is DGGITQSPKYLFRKEGQNVTLSCEQNLNHDAMYWYRQDPGQGLRLIYYSQIVNDFQKGDIAEGYSVSREKKESFPLTVTSAQKNPTAFYLCAISDTLGNTQYFGPGTRLTVL.

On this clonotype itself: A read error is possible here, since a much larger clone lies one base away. The CDR3 bases are TGCAGTGCTATTGAACTGAAAACCGTGGCTAGCTCCTACAATGAGCAGTTCTTC. It yields the protein CSAIELKTVASSYNEQFF. V and J are TRBV20-1 and TRBJ2-1; D is uncertain. This CDR3 comprises 18 residues. V dropped 4 bases and J dropped 0 bases, with 22 bases sitting between them. Germline loops: CDR1 DFQATT, CDR2 SNEGSKA (reference sequence).

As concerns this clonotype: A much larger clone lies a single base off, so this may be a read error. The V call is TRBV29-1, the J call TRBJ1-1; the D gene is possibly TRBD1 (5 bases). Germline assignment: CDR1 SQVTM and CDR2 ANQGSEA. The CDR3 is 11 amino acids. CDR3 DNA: TGCAGCGGGGGGGAGAACACTGAAGCTTACTTT. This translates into CSGGENTEAYF.